This TCR beta chain was documented in a study of blood T cells in healthy people across ages. Whole-study context: Per two T cells, about one barcoded beta molecule was captured through template switching.

The CDR3 has 15 residues. V lost 7 bases, J lost 4 bases, and 10 bases stayed unmatched. CDR1 is MNHEY, CDR2 SVGEGT, per germline. This clonotype was recorded only once. A J-beta primer mix and a sample-barcoded 5' primer were used in a second PCR of about 7 to 12 cycles. The template-switch adaptor was a 5' adaptor with 12 random nucleotides. It tagged each cDNA molecule. TCRdb analysed the 5' RACE reads with MiXCR anew, one entry per CDR3 protein. The sample holds some 550,000 distinct CDR3 sequences; 45% to 55% are singletons and the top ten take approximately 25%. Source material: blood. The chain recombines TRBV6-2 or TRBV6-3 with TRBJ1-2; 9 bases match TRBD1. The sequence was collected from a man older than 75 in good health. The CDR3, as DNA: TGTGCCAGCACCTACAGGGACAGGGTGATCTATGGCTACACCTTC. Its translation is CASTYRDRVIYGYTF.